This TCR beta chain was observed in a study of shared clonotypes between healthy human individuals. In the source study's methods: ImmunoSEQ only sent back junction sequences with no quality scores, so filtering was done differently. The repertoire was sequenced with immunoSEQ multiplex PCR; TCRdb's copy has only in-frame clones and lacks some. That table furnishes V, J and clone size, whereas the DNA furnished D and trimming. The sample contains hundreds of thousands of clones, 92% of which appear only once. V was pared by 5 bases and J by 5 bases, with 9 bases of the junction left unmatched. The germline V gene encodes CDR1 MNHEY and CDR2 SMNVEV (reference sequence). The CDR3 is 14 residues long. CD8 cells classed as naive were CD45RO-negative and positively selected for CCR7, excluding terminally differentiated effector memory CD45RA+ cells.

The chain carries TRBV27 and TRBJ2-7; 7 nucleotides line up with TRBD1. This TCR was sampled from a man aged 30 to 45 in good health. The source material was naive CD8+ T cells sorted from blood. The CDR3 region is CASSPGTAWDEQYF. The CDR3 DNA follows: TGTGCCAGCAGTCCCGGGACAGCCTGGGACGAGCAGTACTTC.